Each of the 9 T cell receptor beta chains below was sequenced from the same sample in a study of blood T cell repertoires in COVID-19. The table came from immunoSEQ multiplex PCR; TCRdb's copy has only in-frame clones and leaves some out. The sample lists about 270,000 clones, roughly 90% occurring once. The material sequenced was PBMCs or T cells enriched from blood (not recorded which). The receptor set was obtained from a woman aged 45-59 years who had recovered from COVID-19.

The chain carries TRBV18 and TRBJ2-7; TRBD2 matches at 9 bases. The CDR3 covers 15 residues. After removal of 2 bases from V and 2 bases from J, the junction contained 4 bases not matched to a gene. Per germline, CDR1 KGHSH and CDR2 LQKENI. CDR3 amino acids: CASSPIAGGTYEQYF. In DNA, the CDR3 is TGTGCCAGCTCACCAATCGCGGGAGGGACCTACGAGCAGTACTTC.

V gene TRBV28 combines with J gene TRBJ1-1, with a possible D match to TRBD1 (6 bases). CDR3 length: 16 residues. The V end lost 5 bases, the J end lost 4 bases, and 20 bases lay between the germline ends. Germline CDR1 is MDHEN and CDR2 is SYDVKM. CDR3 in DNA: TGTGCCAGCAGTGGAACCCCTGGGGGGGCGACCACTGAAGCTTTCTTT. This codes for CASSGTPGGATTEAFF.

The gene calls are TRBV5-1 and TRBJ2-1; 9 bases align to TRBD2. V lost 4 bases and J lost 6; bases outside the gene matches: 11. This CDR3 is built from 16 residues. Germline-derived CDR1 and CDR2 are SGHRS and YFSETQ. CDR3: CASSLGSSGVRNEQFF. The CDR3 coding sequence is TGCGCCAGCAGCCTGGGTTCTAGCGGGGTCCGCAATGAGCAGTTCTTC.

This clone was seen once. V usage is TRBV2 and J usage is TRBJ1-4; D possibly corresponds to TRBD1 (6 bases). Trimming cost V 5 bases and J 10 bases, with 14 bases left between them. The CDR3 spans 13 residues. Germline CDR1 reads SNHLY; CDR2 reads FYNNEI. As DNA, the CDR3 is TGTGCCAGCAGTCCCCGGGACACCGGAAAACTGTTTTTT. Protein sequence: CASSPRDTGKLFF. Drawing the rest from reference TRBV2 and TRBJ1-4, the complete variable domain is EPEVTQTPSHQVTQMGQEVILRCVPISNHLYFYWYRQILGQKVEFLVSFYNNEISEKSEIFDDQFSVERPDGSNFTLKIRSTKLEDSAMYFCASSPRDTGKLFFGSGTQLSVL.

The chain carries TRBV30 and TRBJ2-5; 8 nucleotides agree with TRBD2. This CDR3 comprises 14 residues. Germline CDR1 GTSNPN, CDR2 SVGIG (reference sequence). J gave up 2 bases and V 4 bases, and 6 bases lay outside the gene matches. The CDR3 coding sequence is TGTGCCTGGAAGTGGCGGGAGGTTCAAGAGACCCAGTACTTC. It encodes CAWKWREVQETQYF.

The CDR3 reads CASSSGTSGSGSYNEQFF. Here the CDR3 DNA reads TGTGCCAGCAGCTCCGGGACTAGCGGGAGCGGATCCTACAATGAGCAGTTCTTC. V and J are TRBV7-2 and TRBJ2-1; 14 bases agree with TRBD2. The junction had 6 bases not matched to a gene; V was cut back by 4 bases and J by 1 base. The germline V gene has CDR1 SGHTA and CDR2 FQGNSA. This CDR3 spans 18 amino acids.

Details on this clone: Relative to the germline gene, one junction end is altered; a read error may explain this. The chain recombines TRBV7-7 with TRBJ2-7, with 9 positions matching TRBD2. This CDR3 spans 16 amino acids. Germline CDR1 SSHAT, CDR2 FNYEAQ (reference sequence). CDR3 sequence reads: CASSLGAGGPFTEQYF. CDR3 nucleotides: TGTGCTAGCAGCTTAGGGGCGGGAGGGCCCTTTACCGAGCAGTACTTC.

CDR3 nucleotide sequence: TGTGCCAGCAGGTTCCGAGGGGGGGATAGCAATCAGCCCCAGCATTTT. Protein: CASRFRGGDSNQPQHF. This chain links TRBV7-2 with TRBJ1-5, with D perhaps matching TRBD1 (6 bases). The V and J ends lost 6 bases and 0 bases respectively, with 15 bases between them. Germline values: CDR1 SGHTA, CDR2 FQGNSA. This CDR3 contains 16 residues.

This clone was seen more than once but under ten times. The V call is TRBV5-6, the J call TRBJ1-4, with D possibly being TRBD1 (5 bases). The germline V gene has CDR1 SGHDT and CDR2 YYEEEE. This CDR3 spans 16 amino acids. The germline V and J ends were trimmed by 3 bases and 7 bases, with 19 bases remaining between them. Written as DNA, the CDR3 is TGTGCCAGCAGCTCCGACGGGACTAAAAGGGGTGAAAAACTGTTTTTT. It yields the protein CASSSDGTKRGEKLFF.